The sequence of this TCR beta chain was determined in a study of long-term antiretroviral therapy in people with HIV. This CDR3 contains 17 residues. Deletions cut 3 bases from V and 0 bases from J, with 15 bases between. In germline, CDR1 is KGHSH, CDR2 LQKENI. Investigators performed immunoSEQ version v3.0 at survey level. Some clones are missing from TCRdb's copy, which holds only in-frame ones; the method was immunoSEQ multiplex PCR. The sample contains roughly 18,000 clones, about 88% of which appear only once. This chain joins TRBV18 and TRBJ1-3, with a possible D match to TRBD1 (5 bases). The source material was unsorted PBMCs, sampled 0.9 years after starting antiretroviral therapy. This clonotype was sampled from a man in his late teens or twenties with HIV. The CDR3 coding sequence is TGTGCCAGCTCACCTCCTGTTGGGGGAAACTCTGGAAACACCATATATTTT. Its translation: CASSPPVGGNSGNTIYF. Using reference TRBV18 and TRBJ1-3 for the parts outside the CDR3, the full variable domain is NAGVMQNPRHLVRRRGQEARLRCSPMKGHSHVYWYRQLPEEGLKFMVYLQKENIIDESGMPKERFSAEFPKEGPSILRIQQVVRGDSAAYFCASSPPVGGNSGNTIYFGEGSWLTVV.